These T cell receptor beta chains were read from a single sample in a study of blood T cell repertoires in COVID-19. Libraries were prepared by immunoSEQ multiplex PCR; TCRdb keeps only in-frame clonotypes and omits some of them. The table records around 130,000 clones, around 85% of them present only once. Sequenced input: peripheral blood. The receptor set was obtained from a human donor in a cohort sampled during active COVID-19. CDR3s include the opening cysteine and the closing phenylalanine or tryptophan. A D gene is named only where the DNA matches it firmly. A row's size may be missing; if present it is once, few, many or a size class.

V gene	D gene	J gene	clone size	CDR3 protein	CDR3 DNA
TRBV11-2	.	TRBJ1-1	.	CASSLESSRGEAFF	TGTGCCAGCAGCTTAGAAAGCTCCCGGGGTGAAGCTTTCTTT
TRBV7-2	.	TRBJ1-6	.	CASSRERTSTPPLHF	TGTGCCAGCAGCCGCGAGAGGACTTCTACCCCTCCCCTCCACTTT
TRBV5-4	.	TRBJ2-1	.	CASSLESRGMDEQFF	TGTGCCAGCAGCTTGGAGTCCCGGGGGATGGATGAGCAGTTCTTC
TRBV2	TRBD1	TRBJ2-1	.	CASSTGTGTYNEQFF	TGTGCCAGCAGTACCGGGACAGGGACTTACAATGAGCAGTTCTTC
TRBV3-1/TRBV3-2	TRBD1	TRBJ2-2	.	CASSQDSIGQENTGELFF	TGTGCCAGCAGCCAAGATTCTATAGGACAGGAGAACACCGGGGAGCTGTTTTTT
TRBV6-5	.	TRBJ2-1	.	CASRLFNEQFF	TGTGCCAGCAGACTTTTCAATGAGCAGTTCTTC
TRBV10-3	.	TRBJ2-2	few	CAISEGVANTGELFF	TGTGCCATCAGTGAAGGGGTCGCGAACACCGGGGAGCTGTTTTTT
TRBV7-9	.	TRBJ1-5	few	CASSTSGGEGQPQHF	TGTGCCAGCAGCACGTCCGGGGGAGAGGGTCAGCCCCAGCATTTT
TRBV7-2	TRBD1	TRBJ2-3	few	CASKLDRGSTDTQYF	TGTGCCAGCAAACTCGACAGGGGGAGCACAGATACGCAGTATTTT
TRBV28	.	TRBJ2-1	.	CASGEGEYNEQFF	TGTGCCTCAGGGGAGGGAGAGTACAATGAGCAGTTCTTC
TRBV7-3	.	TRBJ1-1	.	CASSLSTLVSEAFF	TGTGCCAGCAGCTTATCAACCCTGGTTAGCGAAGCTTTCTTT
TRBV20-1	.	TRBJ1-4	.	CSASALNEKLFF	TGCAGTGCTAGTGCCCTAAATGAAAAACTGTTTTTT
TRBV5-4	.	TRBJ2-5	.	CASSFYRDRTQYF	TGTGCCAGCAGCTTTTACAGGGATAGGACCCAGTACTTC
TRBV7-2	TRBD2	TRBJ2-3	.	CASSSGAGDKDTQYF	TGTGCCAGCAGCTCGGGAGCGGGAGACAAAGATACGCAGTATTTT
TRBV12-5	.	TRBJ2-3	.	CASGPGGGGTDTQYF	TGTGCTAGTGGCCCGGGGGGCGGAGGCACAGATACGCAGTATTTT
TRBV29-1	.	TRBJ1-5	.	CSVLLGGGNQPQHF	TGCAGCGTCCTCCTAGGGGGTGGCAATCAGCCCCAGCATTTT
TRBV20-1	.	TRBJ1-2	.	CSASLTVSLNGYTF	TGCAGTGCTAGTTTGACAGTAAGCCTAAATGGCTACACCTTC
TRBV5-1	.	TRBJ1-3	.	CASSVTGEGNTIYF	TGCGCCAGCAGCGTGACAGGCGAAGGAAACACCATATATTTT
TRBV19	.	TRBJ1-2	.	CASSIGGRQEISYTF	TGTGCCAGTAGTATAGGGGGACGACAGGAGATAAGCTACACCTTC
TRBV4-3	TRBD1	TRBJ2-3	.	CASRQGAATDTQYF	TGCGCCAGCAGACAGGGGGCAGCCACAGATACGCAGTATTTT
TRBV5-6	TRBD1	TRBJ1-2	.	CASSGRDRGVFGYTF	TGTGCCAGCAGCGGCCGGGACAGGGGCGTATTCGGCTACACCTTC
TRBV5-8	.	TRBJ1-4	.	CASSFLDSQNEKLFF	TGTGCCAGCAGCTTTCTGGACAGCCAAAATGAAAAACTGTTTTTT
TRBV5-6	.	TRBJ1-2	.	CASSLAPGQIYGYTF	TGTGCCAGCAGCTTGGCCCCGGGACAAATTTATGGCTACACCTTC
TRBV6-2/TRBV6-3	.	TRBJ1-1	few	CASSYSEQGAEAFF	TGTGCCAGCAGTTACTCGGAACAGGGCGCTGAAGCTTTCTTT
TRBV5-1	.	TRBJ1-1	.	CASSREGGYNTEAFF	TGCGCCAGCAGCAGGGAGGGAGGGTATAACACTGAAGCTTTCTTT
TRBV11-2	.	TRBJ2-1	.	CASSLGSRPYNEQFF	TGTGCCAGCAGCTTAGGGTCCAGGCCCTACAATGAGCAGTTCTTC
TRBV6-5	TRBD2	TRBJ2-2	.	CASRTSGNTGELFF	TGTGCCAGCAGAACTAGCGGGAACACCGGGGAGCTGTTTTTT
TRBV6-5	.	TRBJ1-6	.	CASVTGQRNSPLHF	TGTGCCAGCGTGACTGGCCAACGTAATTCACCCCTCCACTTT
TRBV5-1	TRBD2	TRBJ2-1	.	CASSSRVSSGNRNEQFF	TGCGCCAGCAGCTCCAGGGTGTCTAGCGGGAATCGGAATGAGCAGTTCTTC